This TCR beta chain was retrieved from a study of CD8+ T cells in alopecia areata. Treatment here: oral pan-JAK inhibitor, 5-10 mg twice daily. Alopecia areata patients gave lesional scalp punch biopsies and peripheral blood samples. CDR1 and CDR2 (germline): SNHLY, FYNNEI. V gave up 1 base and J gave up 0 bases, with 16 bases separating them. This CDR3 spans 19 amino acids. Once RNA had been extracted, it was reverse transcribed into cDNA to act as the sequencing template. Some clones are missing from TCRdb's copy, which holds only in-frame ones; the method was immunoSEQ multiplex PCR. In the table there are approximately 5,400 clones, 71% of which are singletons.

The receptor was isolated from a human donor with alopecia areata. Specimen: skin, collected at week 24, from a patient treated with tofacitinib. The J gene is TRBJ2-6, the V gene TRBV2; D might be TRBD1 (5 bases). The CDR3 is CASSEDKGALRSGANVLTF. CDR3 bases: TGTGCCAGCAGTGAAGATAAAGGGGCCCTTCGCTCTGGGGCCAACGTCCTGACTTTC. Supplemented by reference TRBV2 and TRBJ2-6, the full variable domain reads EPEVTQTPSHQVTQMGQEVILRCVPISNHLYFYWYRQILGQKVEFLVSFYNNEISEKSEIFDDQFSVERPDGSNFTLKIRSTKLEDSAMYFCASSEDKGALRSGANVLTFGAGSRLTVL.